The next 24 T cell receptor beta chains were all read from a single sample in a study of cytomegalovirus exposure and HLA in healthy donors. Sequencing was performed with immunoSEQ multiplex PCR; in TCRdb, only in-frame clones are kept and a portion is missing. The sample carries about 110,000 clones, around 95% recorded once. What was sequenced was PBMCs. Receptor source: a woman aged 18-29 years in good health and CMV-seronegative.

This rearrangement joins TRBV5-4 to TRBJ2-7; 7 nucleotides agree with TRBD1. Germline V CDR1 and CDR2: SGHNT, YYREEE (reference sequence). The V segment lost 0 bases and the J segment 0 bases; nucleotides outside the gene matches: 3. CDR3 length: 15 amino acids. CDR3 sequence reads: CASSLGGQHSYEQYF. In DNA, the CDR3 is TGTGCCAGCAGCTTGGGGGGACAGCACTCCTACGAGCAGTACTTC.

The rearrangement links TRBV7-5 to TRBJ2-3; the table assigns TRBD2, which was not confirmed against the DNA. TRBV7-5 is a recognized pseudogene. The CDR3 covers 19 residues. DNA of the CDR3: TGTGCCAGAAGCTTAGACCGCAGAGGGCGGGGGACTAGCACAGATACGCAGTATTTT. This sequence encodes CARSLDRRGRGTSTDTQYF.

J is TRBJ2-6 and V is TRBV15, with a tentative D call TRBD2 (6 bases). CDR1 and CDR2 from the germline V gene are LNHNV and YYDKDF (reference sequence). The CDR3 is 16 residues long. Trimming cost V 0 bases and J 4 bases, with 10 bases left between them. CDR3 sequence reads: CATSRDPGVGANVLTF. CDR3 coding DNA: TGTGCCACCAGCAGAGATCCGGGGGTCGGGGCCAACGTCCTGACTTTC.

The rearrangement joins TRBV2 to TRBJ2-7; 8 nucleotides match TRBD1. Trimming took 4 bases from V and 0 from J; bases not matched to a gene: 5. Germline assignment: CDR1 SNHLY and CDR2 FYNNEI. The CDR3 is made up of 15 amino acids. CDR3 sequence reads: CASSARTGTSYEQYF. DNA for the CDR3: TGTGCCAGCAGTGCTCGGACAGGGACCTCCTACGAGCAGTACTTC.

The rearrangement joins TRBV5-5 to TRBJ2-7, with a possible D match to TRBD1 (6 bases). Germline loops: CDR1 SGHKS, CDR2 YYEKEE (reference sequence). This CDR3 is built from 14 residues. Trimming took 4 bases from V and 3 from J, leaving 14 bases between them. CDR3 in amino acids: CASSKQGVYYEQYF. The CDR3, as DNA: TGTGCCAGCAGCAAACAGGGAGTTTACTACGAGCAGTACTTC.

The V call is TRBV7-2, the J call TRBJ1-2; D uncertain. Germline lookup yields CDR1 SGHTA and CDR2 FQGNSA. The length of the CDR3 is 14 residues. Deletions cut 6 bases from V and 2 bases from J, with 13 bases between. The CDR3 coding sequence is TGTGCCAGCAGTTCGAGGGAGGAGAACTATGGCTACACCTTC. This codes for CASSSREENYGYTF.

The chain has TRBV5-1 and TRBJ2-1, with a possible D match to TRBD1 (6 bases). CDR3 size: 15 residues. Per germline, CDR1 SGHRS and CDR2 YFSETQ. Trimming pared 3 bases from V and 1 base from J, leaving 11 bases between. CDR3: CASSSLGQSYNEQFF. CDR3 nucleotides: TGCGCCAGCAGCTCCCTCGGACAGTCCTACAATGAGCAGTTCTTC.

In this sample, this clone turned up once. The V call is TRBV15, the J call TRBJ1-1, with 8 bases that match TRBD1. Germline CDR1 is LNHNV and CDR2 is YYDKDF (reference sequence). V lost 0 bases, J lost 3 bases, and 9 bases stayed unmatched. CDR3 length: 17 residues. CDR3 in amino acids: CATSRDHSGGLDTEAFF. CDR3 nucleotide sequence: TGTGCCACCAGCAGAGATCATTCAGGGGGCTTGGACACTGAAGCTTTCTTT.

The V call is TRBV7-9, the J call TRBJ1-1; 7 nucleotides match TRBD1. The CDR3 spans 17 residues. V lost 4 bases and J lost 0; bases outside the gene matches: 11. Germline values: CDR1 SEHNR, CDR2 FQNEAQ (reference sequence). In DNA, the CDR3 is TGTGCCAGCAGCTCCCGGGAGGGACAGATAATGAACACTGAAGCTTTCTTT. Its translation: CASSSREGQIMNTEAFF. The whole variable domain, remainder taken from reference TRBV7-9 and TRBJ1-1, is DTGVSQNPRHKITKRGQNVTFRCDPISEHNRLYWYRQTLGQGPEFLTYFQNEAQLEKSRLLSDRFSAERPKGSFSTLEIQRTEQGDSAMYLCASSSREGQIMNTEAFFGQGTRLTVV.

CDR3 sequence: CASSLRRGPNTGELFF. In DNA form, the CDR3 reads TGTGCCAGCAGCTTACGGCGGGGGCCCAACACCGGGGAGCTGTTTTTT. The rearrangement links TRBV7-8 to TRBJ2-2, with a weak D call TRBD2 (7 bases). This CDR3 is 16 amino acids long. Germline CDR1 is SGHVS and CDR2 is FQNEAQ. V dropped 2 bases and J dropped 2 bases, with 12 bases sitting between them.

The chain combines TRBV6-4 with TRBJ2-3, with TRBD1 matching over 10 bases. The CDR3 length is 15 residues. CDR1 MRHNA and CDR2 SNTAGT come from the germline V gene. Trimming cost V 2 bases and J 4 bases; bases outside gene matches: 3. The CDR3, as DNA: TGTGCCAGCAGTGACGGGACAGGGGTTTCAGATACGCAGTATTTT. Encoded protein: CASSDGTGVSDTQYF.

CDR3 sequence reads: CASSFDRGYGYTF. The CDR3 DNA sequence: TGTGCCAGCAGTTTTGACAGGGGGTATGGCTACACCTTC. The V and J genes are TRBV27 and TRBJ1-2; 9 nucleotides agree with TRBD1. Trimming took 3 bases from V and 5 from J; bases not matched to a gene: 1. This CDR3 contains 13 residues. The V gene's germline CDR1 is MNHEY and CDR2 SMNVEV (reference sequence).

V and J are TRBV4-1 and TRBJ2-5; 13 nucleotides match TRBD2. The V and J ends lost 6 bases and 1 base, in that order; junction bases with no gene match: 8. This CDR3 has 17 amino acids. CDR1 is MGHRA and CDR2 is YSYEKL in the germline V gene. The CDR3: CASSRLAGGGGQETQYF. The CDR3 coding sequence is TGCGCCAGCAGTCGACTAGCGGGGGGCGGGGGCCAAGAGACCCAGTACTTC.

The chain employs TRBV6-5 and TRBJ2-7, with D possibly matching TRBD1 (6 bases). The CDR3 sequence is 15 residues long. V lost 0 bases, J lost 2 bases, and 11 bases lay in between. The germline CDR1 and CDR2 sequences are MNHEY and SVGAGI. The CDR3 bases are TGTGCCAGCAGTTACTCGGCCAGGGGAACCTACGAGCAGTACTTC. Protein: CASSYSARGTYEQYF.

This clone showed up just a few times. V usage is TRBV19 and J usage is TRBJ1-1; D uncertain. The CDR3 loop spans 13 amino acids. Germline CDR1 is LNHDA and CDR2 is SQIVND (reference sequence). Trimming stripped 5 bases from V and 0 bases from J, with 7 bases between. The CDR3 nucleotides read TGTGCCAGTAGTTCGACACTGAACACTGAAGCTTTCTTT. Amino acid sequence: CASSSTLNTEAFF. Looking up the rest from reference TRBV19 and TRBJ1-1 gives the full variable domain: DGGITQSPKYLFRKEGQNVTLSCEQNLNHDAMYWYRQDPGQGLRLIYYSQIVNDFQKGDIAEGYSVSREKKESFPLTVTSAQKNPTAFYLCASSSTLNTEAFFGQGTRLTVV.

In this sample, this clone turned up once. The CDR3 spells CASSQDVAYTMFGYTF. The CDR3 DNA reads as TGCGCCAGCAGCCAAGATGTGGCGTATACTATGTTCGGCTACACCTTC. The rearrangement joins TRBV4-1 to TRBJ1-2; D is ambiguous. Germline CDR1 MGHRA, CDR2 YSYEKL. V was cut by 0 bases and J by 8 bases, with 19 bases left in between. The CDR3 runs to 16 residues.

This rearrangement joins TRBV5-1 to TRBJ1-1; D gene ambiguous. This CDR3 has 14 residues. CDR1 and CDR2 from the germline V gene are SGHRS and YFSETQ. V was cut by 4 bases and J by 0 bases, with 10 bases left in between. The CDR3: CASSPQEMNTEAFF. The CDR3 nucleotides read TGCGCCAGCAGCCCGCAGGAAATGAACACTGAAGCTTTCTTT.

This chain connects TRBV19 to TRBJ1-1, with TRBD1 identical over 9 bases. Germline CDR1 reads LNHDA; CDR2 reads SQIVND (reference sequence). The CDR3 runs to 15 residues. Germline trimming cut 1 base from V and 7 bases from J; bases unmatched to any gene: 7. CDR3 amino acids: CASSIVGTGIGEAFF. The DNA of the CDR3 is TGTGCCAGTAGTATAGTTGGGACAGGGATTGGTGAAGCTTTCTTT. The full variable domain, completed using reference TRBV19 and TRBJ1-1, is DGGITQSPKYLFRKEGQNVTLSCEQNLNHDAMYWYRQDPGQGLRLIYYSQIVNDFQKGDIAEGYSVSREKKESFPLTVTSAQKNPTAFYLCASSIVGTGIGEAFFGQGTRLTVV.

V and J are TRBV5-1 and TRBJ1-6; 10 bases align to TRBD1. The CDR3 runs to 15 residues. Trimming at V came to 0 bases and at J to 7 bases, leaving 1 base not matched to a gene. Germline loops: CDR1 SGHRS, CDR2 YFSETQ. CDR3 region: CASSLVDRGNSPLHF. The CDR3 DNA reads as TGCGCCAGCAGCTTGGTGGACAGGGGGAATTCACCCCTCCACTTT.

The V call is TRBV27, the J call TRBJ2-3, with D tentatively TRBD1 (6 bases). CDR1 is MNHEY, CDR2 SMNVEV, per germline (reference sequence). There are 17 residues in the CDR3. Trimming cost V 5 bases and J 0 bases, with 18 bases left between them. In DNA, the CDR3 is TGTGCCAGCAGTCCACTGGCGGTGAGGGGGAGCACAGATACGCAGTATTTT. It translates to CASSPLAVRGSTDTQYF.

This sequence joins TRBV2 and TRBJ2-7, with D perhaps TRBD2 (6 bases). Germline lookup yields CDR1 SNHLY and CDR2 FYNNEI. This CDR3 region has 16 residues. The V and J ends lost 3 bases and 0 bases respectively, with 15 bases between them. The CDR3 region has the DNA TGTGCCAGCAGTGATCCAGCGGTGGGGGGCTCCTACGAGCAGTACTTC. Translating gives CASSDPAVGGSYEQYF.

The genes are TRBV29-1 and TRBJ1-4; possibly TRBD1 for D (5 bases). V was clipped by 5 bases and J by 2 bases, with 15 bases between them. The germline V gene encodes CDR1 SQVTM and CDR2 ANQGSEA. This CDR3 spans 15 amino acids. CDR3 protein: CSVSRRGGTNEKLFF. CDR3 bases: TGCAGCGTTAGCCGACGTGGGGGGACTAATGAAAAACTGTTTTTT.

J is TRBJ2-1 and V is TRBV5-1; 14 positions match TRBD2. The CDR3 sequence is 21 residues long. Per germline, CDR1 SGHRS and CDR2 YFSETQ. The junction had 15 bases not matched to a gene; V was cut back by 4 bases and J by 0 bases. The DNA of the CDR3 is TGCGCCAGCAGCATAGTTCCGGGACTAGCGGGGGTTACCAGCTCCTACAATGAGCAGTTCTTC. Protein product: CASSIVPGLAGVTSSYNEQFF.

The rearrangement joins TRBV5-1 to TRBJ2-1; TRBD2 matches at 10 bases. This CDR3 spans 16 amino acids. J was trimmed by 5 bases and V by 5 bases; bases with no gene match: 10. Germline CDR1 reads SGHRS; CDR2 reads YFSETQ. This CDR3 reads CASSSSGGTGNNEQFF. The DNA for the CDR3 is TGCGCCAGCAGTTCTAGCGGGGGTACGGGAAACAATGAGCAGTTCTTC.